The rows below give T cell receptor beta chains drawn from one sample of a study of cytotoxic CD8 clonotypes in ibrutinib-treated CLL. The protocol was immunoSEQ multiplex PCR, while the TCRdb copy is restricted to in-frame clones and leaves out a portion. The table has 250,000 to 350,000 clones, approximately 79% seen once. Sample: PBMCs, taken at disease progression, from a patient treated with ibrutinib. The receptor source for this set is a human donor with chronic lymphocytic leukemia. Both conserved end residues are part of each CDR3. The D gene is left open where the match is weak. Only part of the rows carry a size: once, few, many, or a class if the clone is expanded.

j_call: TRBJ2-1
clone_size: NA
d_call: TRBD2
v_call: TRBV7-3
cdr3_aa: CASSLYGTSGRSYNEQFF
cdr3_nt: TGTGCCAGCAGCTTATACGGGACTAGCGGGAGATCCTACAATGAGCAGTTCTTC

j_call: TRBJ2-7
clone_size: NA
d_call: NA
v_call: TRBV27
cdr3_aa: CASSHSGVRPYEQYF
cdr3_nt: TGTGCCAGCAGTCACAGCGGAGTTAGGCCCTACGAGCAGTACTTC

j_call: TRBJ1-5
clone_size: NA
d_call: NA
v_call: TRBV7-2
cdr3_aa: CASSFPGGSNQPQHF
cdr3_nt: TGTGCCAGCAGCTTTCCCGGGGGTAGCAATCAGCCCCAGCATTTT

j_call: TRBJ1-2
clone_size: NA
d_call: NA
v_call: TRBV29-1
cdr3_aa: CSVEWADAVRGGYGYTF
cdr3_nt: TGCAGCGTTGAATGGGCGGACGCGGTCCGAGGGGGCTATGGCTACACCTTC

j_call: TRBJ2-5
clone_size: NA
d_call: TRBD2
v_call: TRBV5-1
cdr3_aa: CASSSVAGEVTQYF
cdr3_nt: TGCGCCAGCAGCTCTGTAGCGGGGGAGGTGACCCAGTACTTC

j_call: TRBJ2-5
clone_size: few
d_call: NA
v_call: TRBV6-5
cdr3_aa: CASSYGTYQETQYF
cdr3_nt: TGTGCCAGCAGTTACGGGACGTACCAAGAGACCCAGTACTTC

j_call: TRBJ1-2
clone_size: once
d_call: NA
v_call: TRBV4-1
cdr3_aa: CASSQRQGSGYGYTF
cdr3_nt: TGCGCCAGCAGCCAACGCCAGGGGAGCGGCTATGGCTACACCTTC

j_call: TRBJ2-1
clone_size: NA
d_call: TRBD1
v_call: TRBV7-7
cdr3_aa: CASSQGQGPYNEQFF
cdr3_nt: TGTGCCAGCAGCCAGGGACAGGGCCCCTACAATGAGCAGTTCTTC

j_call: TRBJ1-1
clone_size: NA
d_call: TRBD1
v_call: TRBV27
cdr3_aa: CASSPKRQGLEAFF
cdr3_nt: TGTGCCAGCAGTCCGAAGAGACAGGGACTTGAAGCTTTCTTT

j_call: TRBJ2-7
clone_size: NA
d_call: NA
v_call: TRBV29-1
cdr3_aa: CSVVRETNEQYF
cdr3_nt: TGCAGCGTTGTACGGGAGACCAACGAGCAGTACTTC

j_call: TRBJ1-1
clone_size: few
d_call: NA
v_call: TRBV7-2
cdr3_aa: CASSLEGRTHTEAFF
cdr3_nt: TGTGCCAGCAGCTTAGAAGGGAGAACTCACACTGAAGCTTTCTTT

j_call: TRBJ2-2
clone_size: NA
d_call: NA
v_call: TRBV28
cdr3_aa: CASSRDPLNTGELFF
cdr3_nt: TGTGCCAGCAGCCGGGACCCCCTTAACACCGGGGAGCTGTTTTTT

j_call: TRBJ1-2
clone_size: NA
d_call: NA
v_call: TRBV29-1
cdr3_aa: CSVPAGAGYGYTF
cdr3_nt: TGCAGCGTCCCAGCCGGGGCAGGCTATGGCTACACCTTC

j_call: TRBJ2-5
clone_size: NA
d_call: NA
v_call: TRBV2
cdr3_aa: CASTPEQGWETQYF
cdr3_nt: TGTGCCAGCACCCCAGAGCAGGGCTGGGAGACCCAGTACTTC

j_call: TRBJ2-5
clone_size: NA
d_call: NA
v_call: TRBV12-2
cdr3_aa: CASRSPSPAGQQETQYF
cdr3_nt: TGTGCAAGTCGCTCCCCCAGTCCCGCGGGGCAGCAAGAGACCCAGTACTTC

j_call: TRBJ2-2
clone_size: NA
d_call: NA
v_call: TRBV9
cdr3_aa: CASSVVGSLNTGELFF
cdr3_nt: TGTGCCAGCAGCGTAGTTGGCAGTCTGAACACCGGGGAGCTGTTTTTT

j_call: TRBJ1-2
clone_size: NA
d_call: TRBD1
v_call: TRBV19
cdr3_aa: CASKRTERGPGYTF
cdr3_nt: TGTGCCAGTAAGAGGACCGAAAGGGGGCCTGGCTACACCTTC

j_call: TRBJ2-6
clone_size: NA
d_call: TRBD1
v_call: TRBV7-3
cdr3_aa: CASSAEGASGANVLTF
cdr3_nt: TGTGCCAGCAGCGCTGAGGGGGCAAGTGGGGCCAACGTCCTGACTTTC

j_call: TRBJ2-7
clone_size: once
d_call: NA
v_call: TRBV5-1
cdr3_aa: CASSLGTGTYAEQYF
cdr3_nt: TGCGCCAGCAGCTTGGGCACAGGGACCTATGCCGAGCAGTACTTC

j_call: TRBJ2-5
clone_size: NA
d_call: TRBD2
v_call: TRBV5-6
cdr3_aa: CASSLGLAKETQYF
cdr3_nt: TGTGCCAGCAGCTTGGGACTAGCCAAAGAGACCCAGTACTTC

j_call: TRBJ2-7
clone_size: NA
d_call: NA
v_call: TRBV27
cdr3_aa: CASSDSGVYEQYF
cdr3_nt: TGTGCCAGCAGTGACTCCGGAGTCTACGAGCAGTACTTC

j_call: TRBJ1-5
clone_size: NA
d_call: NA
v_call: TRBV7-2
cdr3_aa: CASSLKSGGTGNQPQHF
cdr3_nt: TGTGCCAGCAGCTTAAAGAGCGGGGGCACGGGCAATCAGCCCCAGCATTTT

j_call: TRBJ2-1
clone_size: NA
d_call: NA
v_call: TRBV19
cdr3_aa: CASSIEGRSSSYNEQFF
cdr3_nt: TGTGCCAGTAGTATAGAGGGCAGGTCAAGCTCCTACAATGAGCAGTTCTTC

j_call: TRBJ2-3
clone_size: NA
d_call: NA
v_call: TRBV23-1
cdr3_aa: CATLRGGCTDTQYF
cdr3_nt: TGCGCCACCCTTCGTGGGGGATGCACAGATACGCAGTATTTT

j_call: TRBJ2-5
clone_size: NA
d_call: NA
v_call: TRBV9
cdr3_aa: CASSVAPSPAGETQYF
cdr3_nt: TGTGCCAGCAGCGTAGCCCCTAGCCCGGCGGGGGAGACCCAGTACTTC

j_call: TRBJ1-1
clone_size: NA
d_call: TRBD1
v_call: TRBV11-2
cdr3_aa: CALQGLGEAFF
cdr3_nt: TGTGCCCTACAGGGGCTGGGTGAAGCTTTCTTT

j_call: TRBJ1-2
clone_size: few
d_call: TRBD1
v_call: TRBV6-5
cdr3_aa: CASRGTGGTGYTF
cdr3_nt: TGTGCCAGCAGGGGGACAGGGGGAACCGGCTACACCTTC

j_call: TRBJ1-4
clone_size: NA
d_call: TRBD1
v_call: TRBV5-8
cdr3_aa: CASSLMTGPNEKLFF
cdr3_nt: TGTGCCAGCAGCTTAATGACAGGGCCTAATGAAAAACTGTTTTTT

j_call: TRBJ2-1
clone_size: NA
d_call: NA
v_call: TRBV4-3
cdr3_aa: CASSQAHWVSTQQFF
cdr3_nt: TGCGCCAGCAGCCAAGCCCATTGGGTTAGCACCCAGCAGTTCTTC

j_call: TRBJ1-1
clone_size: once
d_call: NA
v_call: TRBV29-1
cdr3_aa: CSAFRYIGLTMNTEAFF
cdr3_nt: TGCAGCGCATTCCGGTACATCGGACTGACCATGAACACTGAAGCTTTCTTT

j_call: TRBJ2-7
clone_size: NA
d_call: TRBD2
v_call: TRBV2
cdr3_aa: CASTVGGGLGSHEQYF
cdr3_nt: TGTGCCAGCACCGTAGGGGGGGGACTAGGGTCCCACGAGCAGTACTTC

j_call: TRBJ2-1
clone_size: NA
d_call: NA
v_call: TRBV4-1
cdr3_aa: CASSQPPYNEQFF
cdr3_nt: TGCGCCAGCAGCCAACCCCCTTACAATGAGCAGTTCTTC

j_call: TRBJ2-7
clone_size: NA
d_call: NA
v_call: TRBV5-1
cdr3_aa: CASSQYVDRSYEQYF
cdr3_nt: TGCGCCAGCAGCCAGTACGTGGACAGATCCTACGAGCAGTACTTC

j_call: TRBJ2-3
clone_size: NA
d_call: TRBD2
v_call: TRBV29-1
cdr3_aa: CSVEGAQRGFSSTDTQYF
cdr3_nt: TGCAGCGTTGAAGGGGCCCAGCGGGGATTTTCTAGCACAGATACGCAGTATTTT

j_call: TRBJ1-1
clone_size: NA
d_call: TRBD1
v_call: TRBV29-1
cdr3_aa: CSVETGANTEAFF
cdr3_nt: TGCAGCGTTGAAACAGGGGCCAACACTGAAGCTTTCTTT

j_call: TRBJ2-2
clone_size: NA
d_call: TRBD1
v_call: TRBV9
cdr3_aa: CASSVASGGNTGELFF
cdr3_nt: TGTGCCAGCAGCGTAGCTTCAGGGGGGAACACCGGGGAGCTGTTTTTT

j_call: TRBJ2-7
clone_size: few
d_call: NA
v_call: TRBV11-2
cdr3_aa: CASSSHPAGYEQYF
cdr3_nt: TGTGCCAGCAGCTCTCACCCCGCGGGGTACGAGCAGTACTTC

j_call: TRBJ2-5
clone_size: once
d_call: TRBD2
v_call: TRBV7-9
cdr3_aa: CASSLAGHQRGYQETQYF
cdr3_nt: TGTGCCAGCAGCTTAGCGGGGCACCAGCGGGGTTACCAAGAGACCCAGTACTTC